The 24 T cell receptor beta chains presented below share a single source sample, sequenced in a study (dated by TCRdb to between 2014 and 2017). Library preparation employed 5' RACE. TCRdb records Illumina MiSeq as the sequencer. Using fastp at Q25 and MiXCR, TCRdb reprocessed the public reads and kept productive beta chains. Under each unique CDR3 protein, matching rows form one entry showing the most common genes and DNA. The sample table holds 40,000 to 65,000 distinct CDR3 sequences, of which over 20% were seen once. In total, the top ten clones hold roughly 3.1% of the sample. Sequenced sample: tumor-infiltrating naive CD4+ T cells sorted from the breast tumor. In light of the paper, this sample's cell subset or site label describes: naive CD4+ T cells, CD4+CD45RA+CD25-. The source is a female donor with breast cancer.

The chain combines TRBV27 with TRBJ2-7, with 7 bases lining up with TRBD1. J was trimmed by 2 bases and V by 9 bases; bases with no gene match: 10. Germline V gives CDR1 MNHEY, CDR2 SMNVEV (reference sequence). The CDR3 loop spans 14 amino acids. CDR3 bases: TGTGCCAGAGACCTCGGGACAGCACCCTACGAGCAGTACTTC. Translating gives CARDLGTAPYEQYF.

This sequence joins TRBV5-1 and TRBJ2-3; 12 nucleotides line up with TRBD2. CDR1 is SGHRS and CDR2 is YFSETQ in the germline V gene. The CDR3 totals 15 residues. V dropped 4 bases and J dropped 7; count of bases not matched to a gene: 7. In DNA, the CDR3 is TGCGCCAGCAGCCTGACTAGCGGGAGCGAATATACGCAGTATTTT. The encoded protein is CASSLTSGSEYTQYF.

This chain joins TRBV2 and TRBJ2-7; TRBD2 aligns across 9 bases. The CDR3 sequence is 14 residues long. V lost 7 bases, J lost 5 bases, and 9 bases stayed unmatched. From germline, CDR1 is SNHLY and CDR2 FYNNEI. The CDR3 loop reads CASKIAGVIDEQYF. The CDR3, as DNA: TGTGCCAGCAAAATAGCGGGAGTCATCGACGAGCAGTACTTC.

This clonotype was counted many times. The chain uses TRBV2 and TRBJ2-4; D gene unclear. V gave up 4 bases and J gave up 0 bases, with 10 bases separating them. The length of the CDR3 is 15 residues. The germline CDR1 and CDR2 sequences are SNHLY and FYNNEI. CDR3: CASSGEQLAKNIQYF. In DNA, the CDR3 is TGTGCCAGCAGTGGCGAACAGCTAGCCAAAAACATTCAGTACTTC.

The V gene is TRBV27, the J gene TRBJ2-6, with unresolved D. The CDR3 has 15 amino acids. Germline lookup yields CDR1 MNHEY and CDR2 SMNVEV (reference sequence). Trimming took 5 bases from V and 2 from J, leaving 10 bases between them. The CDR3 reads CASSLRLAGANVLTF. CDR3 DNA: TGTGCCAGCAGTCTTCGGTTGGCTGGGGCCAACGTCCTGACTTTC.

Remarks on this clonotype: A junction end diverges from the germline sequence, so it may reflect a read error. The J gene is TRBJ2-1, the V gene TRBV7-2; 11 bases align to TRBD2. The CDR3 contains 15 residues. Germline V lookup: CDR1 SGHTA, CDR2 FQGNSA. This chain's CDR3 is CACSLAGLADNEQFF. CDR3 bases: TGTGCCTGCAGCTTAGCGGGACTAGCGGACAATGAGCAGTTCTTC.

The table lists this clonotype with a few counts. The chain links TRBV6-5 to TRBJ2-1; 7 bases fit TRBD1. With 5 bases clipped from V and 1 base from J, the junction kept 5 bases outside the gene matches. The CDR3 is 15 residues long. CDR1 and CDR2 (germline): MNHEY, SVGAGI. The CDR3 is CASSRTGGSYNEQFF. In DNA, the CDR3 is TGTGCCAGCAGTCGGACAGGCGGGTCCTACAATGAGCAGTTCTTC.

This chain links TRBV11-2 with TRBJ2-1; tentatively, D is TRBD1 (6 bases). V lost 1 base, J lost 10 bases, and 26 bases lay in between. This CDR3 spans 18 amino acids. CDR1 is SGHAT, CDR2 FQNNGV, per germline. The CDR3 sequence: CASSLVYRQANTRGEQFF. CDR3 DNA: TGTGCCAGCAGCTTAGTTTATAGACAGGCAAACACGAGGGGGGAGCAGTTCTTC.

This chain connects TRBV12-3 or TRBV12-4 to TRBJ2-7, with D maybe TRBD1 (6 bases). The CDR3 sequence is 14 residues long. V lost 3 bases to trimming and J lost 2 bases, with 11 bases between them. The CDR3 nucleotides are TGTGCCAGCAGTTTGGACAGCCAGGCCTACGAGCAGTACTTC. Its protein product is CASSLDSQAYEQYF.

This sequence joins TRBV4-1 and TRBJ2-2, with TRBD2 identical over 7 bases. The CDR3 loop spans 13 amino acids. Germline assignment: CDR1 MGHRA and CDR2 YSYEKL. The CDR3 region has the DNA TGCGCTGCGGGAGACACCAACACCGGGGAGCTGTTTTTT. This encodes CAAGDTNTGELFF.

The CDR3 protein is CAIGGLAGGETQYF. For the CDR3, the DNA is TGTGCCATCGGGGGACTAGCGGGAGGAGAGACCCAGTACTTC. The chain carries TRBV10-3 and TRBJ2-5; 15 bases agree with TRBD2. After removal of 8 bases from V and 4 bases from J, the junction contained 2 bases not matched to a gene. The CDR3 runs 14 residues. Per germline, CDR1 ENHRY and CDR2 SYGVKD.

The table lists this clonotype with a few counts. The V and J genes are TRBV4-3 and TRBJ1-1; tentatively, D is TRBD1 (6 bases). CDR3 length: 16 amino acids. The germline V gene has CDR1 LGHNA and CDR2 YSLEER. With 4 bases removed from V and 1 base from J, the gap between germline ends came to 16 bases. CDR3 sequence (DNA): TGCGCCAGCAGCCCCAACCCCCGGGGGGCGAACACTGAAGCTTTCTTT. This gives the protein CASSPNPRGANTEAFF.

This rearrangement joins TRBV28 to TRBJ2-5; 9 nucleotides agree with TRBD2. Trimming at V came to 3 bases and at J to 1 base, leaving 3 bases not matched to a gene. Per germline, CDR1 MDHEN and CDR2 SYDVKM. This CDR3 spans 15 amino acids. DNA of the CDR3: TGTGCCAGCAGTTTCGCACTAGCGGGCCAAGAGACCCAGTACTTC. Residues: CASSFALAGQETQYF.

The J gene is TRBJ2-7, the V gene TRBV2, with TRBD2 matching over 8 bases. The CDR3 has 14 residues. The germline V gene encodes CDR1 SNHLY and CDR2 FYNNEI. V was pared by 6 bases and J by 6 bases, with 10 bases of the junction left unmatched. CDR3 nucleotides: TGTGCCAGCAGAAGTGGGGGACTAGTTGCCGAGCAGTACTTC. It yields the protein CASRSGGLVAEQYF.

The V gene is TRBV7-3, the J gene TRBJ2-1; D possibly matches TRBD1 or TRBD2 (5 bases each). Germline V lookup: CDR1 SGHTA, CDR2 FQGTGA. The CDR3 is 14 residues long. Trimming removed 5 bases from V and 5 bases from J, with 13 bases in between. The CDR3 DNA reads as TGTGCCAGCAGCCCTCCGGGGCGGGACAATGAGCAGTTCTTC. Protein product: CASSPPGRDNEQFF. The variable domain in full, completed from reference TRBV7-3 and TRBJ2-1, reads GAGVSQTPSNKVTEKGKYVELRCDPISGHTALYWYRQSLGQGPEFLIYFQGTGAADDSGLPNDRFFAVRPEGSVSTLKIQRTERGDSAVYLCASSPPGRDNEQFFGPGTRLTVL.

In this sample, this clonotype turned up many times. The chain has TRBV20-1 and TRBJ1-4; D remains unclear. In germline, CDR1 is DFQATT, CDR2 SNEGSKA (reference sequence). The CDR3 runs to 12 residues. CDR3 sequence reads: CRAQEDNEKLFF. CDR3 DNA sequence: TGCAGAGCGCAGGAGGATAATGAAAAACTGTTTTTT.

V is TRBV20-1 and J is TRBJ2-1, with 15 bases fitting TRBD2. The CDR3 spans 16 residues. J lost 1 base, V lost 8 bases, and 6 bases had no gene match. Germline assignment: CDR1 DFQATT and CDR2 SNEGSKA (reference sequence). The CDR3 DNA is TGCAGTTACCTGGGACTAGCGGGAGGATCCTACAATGAGCAGTTCTTC. It is translated as CSYLGLAGGSYNEQFF.

This clonotype was found a few times. In DNA form, the CDR3 reads TGTGCCAGCAGTCACACCCGACACGTTAACACCGGGGAGCTGTTTTTT. It yields the protein CASSHTRHVNTGELFF. This chain uses TRBV27 with TRBJ2-2, with D uncertain. Germline assignment: CDR1 MNHEY and CDR2 SMNVEV (reference sequence). This CDR3 contains 16 residues. The V end was cut by 5 bases, the J end by 2 bases, with 15 bases between.

This clonotype was seen a few times. J is TRBJ2-1 and V is TRBV12-5, with 10 bases matching TRBD1. Trimming at V came to 4 bases and at J to 3 bases, leaving 6 bases not matched to a gene. The germline V gene has CDR1 LGHNT and CDR2 FRNRAP. The CDR3 totals 16 residues. DNA of the CDR3: TGTGCTAGTGGTTCGTGGACAGGGGGGAGCTACAATGAGCAGTTCTTC. This translates into CASGSWTGGSYNEQFF.

With respect to this clonotype: Mismatch with germline at one junction end may stem from a read error. The gene calls are TRBV29-1 and TRBJ2-7; D gene unclear. The CDR3 is 15 residues long. Germline V lookup: CDR1 SQVTM, CDR2 ANQGSEA. The DNA of the CDR3 is TGCAGCGTAGAAGCTTCAGTCAAGGCCTCGAAAGAGCAGTACTTC. Translation gives CSVEASVKASKEQYF.

This chain joins TRBV7-3 and TRBJ2-7; no firm D call. The CDR3 is 11 amino acids. V lost 6 bases and J lost 0, with 3 bases in between. From germline, CDR1 is SGHTA and CDR2 FQGTGA. The CDR3 nucleotides are TGTGCCAGCAGGGTCTCCTACGAGCAGTACTTC. Encoded protein: CASRVSYEQYF.

In this sample, this clonotype turned up a few times. The V gene is TRBV28, the J gene TRBJ2-7; D gene unclear. Germline CDR1 is MDHEN and CDR2 is SYDVKM. The CDR3 sequence is 13 residues long. Trimming took off 3 bases at V and 5 bases at J, with 11 bases between the two ends. The CDR3 protein is CASSFVRPNEQYF. The CDR3 nucleotides are TGTGCCAGCAGTTTTGTCAGACCTAACGAGCAGTACTTC.

The chain carries TRBV20-1 and TRBJ2-3; D may be TRBD2 (5 bases). Germline CDR1 is DFQATT and CDR2 is SNEGSKA (reference sequence). This CDR3 has 12 residues. V lost 6 bases, J lost 5 bases, and 12 bases lay in between. DNA of the CDR3: TGCAGTGCACTAGACTCAGGAGATACGCAGTATTTT. Translating gives CSALDSGDTQYF.

The chain is built from TRBV20-1 and TRBJ2-1, with 10 bases that match TRBD2. The CDR3 length is 14 residues. Germline V gene sequence: CDR1 DFQATT, CDR2 SNEGSKA (reference sequence). J was trimmed by 7 bases and V by 5 bases; bases with no gene match: 8. The CDR3 protein is CSAPSSGRRNEQFF. The CDR3 bases are TGCAGTGCTCCTTCTAGCGGGAGAAGGAATGAGCAGTTCTTC.